This TCR beta chain was identified in a study of blood T cell repertoires in COVID-19. Study at large: From the United States, Italy and Spain came samples of acute and convalescent COVID-19. The cDNA or gDNA used as material had been derived from T cells, B-cell-depleted T cells, or PBMCs.

This clone has a handful of counts. In the authors' methods: Amplification from reference gene primers served as the basis for estimated nucleated cell counts. The protocol was immunoSEQ multiplex PCR, while the TCRdb copy is restricted to in-frame clones and leaves out a portion. The V and J calls and clone size are taken from that table; D and trimming were inferred from the DNA. The table includes 150,000 to 200,000 clones, approximately 90% detected once. This TCR was sampled from a human donor in a cohort sampled during active COVID-19. Sequencing was done on a sample of peripheral blood.

In DNA form, the CDR3 reads TGTGCCAGCACCCAGGAGGGCTCTGGAAACACCATATATTTT. Translation: CASTQEGSGNTIYF. This chain uses TRBV13 with TRBJ1-3; D unclear. The CDR3 extends over 14 amino acids. The V end was cut by 7 bases, the J end by 0 bases, with 10 bases between. Germline V gene data show CDR1 as PRHDT and CDR2 as FYEKMQ (reference sequence).